These 10 T cell receptor beta chains share one sample of origin, sequenced in a study of radiation and T cells in renal cell carcinoma. The method was immunoSEQ multiplex PCR; TCRdb's version includes in-frame clones alone and lacks a portion of them. The sample carries about 73,000 clones, around 78% recorded once. Documented time point: blood 4 weeks post-SBRT, at nephrectomy. Treatment in this sample: 15 Gy SBRT to primary tumor, nephrectomy 4 weeks later. The sample consisted of blood, taken from a patient whose treatment included radiotherapy and nephrectomy. These receptors were obtained from a woman in her fifties or sixties with renal cell carcinoma.

This chain connects TRBV2 to TRBJ1-2, with 8 bases identical to TRBD1. V gave up 8 bases and J gave up 0 bases; unmatched junction bases: 8. Germline CDR1 reads SNHLY; CDR2 reads FYNNEI. The CDR3 consists of 15 residues. The CDR3, as DNA: TGTGCCAGCTTCGGACAGGGCCAATCTAACTATGGCTACACCTTC. Its translation is CASFGQGQSNYGYTF.

This clone was detected only once. V gene TRBV19 combines with J gene TRBJ1-2; 7 nucleotides agree with TRBD1. The CDR3 is made up of 15 amino acids. The trim removed 4 bases at V and 4 bases at J, leaving 9 bases unmatched. From germline, CDR1 is LNHDA and CDR2 SQIVND (reference sequence). The CDR3: CASSTGGARGYGYTF. As DNA, the CDR3 is TGTGCCAGTAGTACAGGGGGGGCGCGAGGCTATGGCTACACCTTC.

The table lists this clone with many counts. This chain connects TRBV14 to TRBJ2-5; D gene ambiguous. The CDR3 totals 13 residues. CDR1 is SGHDN, CDR2 FVKESK, per germline. V lost 2 bases, J lost 5 bases, and 9 bases lay in between. CDR3 loop: CASSQRGPETQYF. In nucleotides, the CDR3 is TGTGCCAGCAGCCAAAGAGGTCCGGAGACCCAGTACTTC.

This clone was seen more than once but under ten times. The chain couples TRBV7-3 to TRBJ2-1; 8 positions match TRBD2. The V gene's germline CDR1 is SGHTA and CDR2 FQGTGA. The CDR3 runs 15 residues. Germline trimming cut 2 bases from V and 9 bases from J; bases unmatched to any gene: 9. The CDR3 bases are TGTGCCAGCAGCTTAGGAGCGGGAGCGAACACTGAGCAGTTCTTC. Its translation: CASSLGAGANTEQFF. The full variable domain, in which reference TRBV7-3 and TRBJ2-1 provide the parts outside the CDR3, is GAGVSQTPSNKVTEKGKYVELRCDPISGHTALYWYRQSLGQGPEFLIYFQGTGAADDSGLPNDRFFAVRPEGSVSTLKIQRTERGDSAVYLCASSLGAGANTEQFFGPGTRLTVL.

This sequence joins TRBV6-1 and TRBJ1-1; no reliable D call. V was cut by 3 bases and J by 3 bases, with 11 bases left in between. This CDR3 comprises 14 residues. Germline V gives CDR1 MNHNS, CDR2 SASEGT. In DNA form, the CDR3 reads TGTGCCAGCAGTGAGGCGCCGGGCCACACTGAAGCTTTCTTT. Its translation is CASSEAPGHTEAFF.

This clone was counted a single time. This chain links TRBV7-2 with TRBJ2-3; D ambiguous. This CDR3 is built from 17 residues. Germline values: CDR1 SGHTA, CDR2 FQGNSA. V gave up 5 bases and J gave up 8 bases, with 26 bases separating them. Here the CDR3 reads CASSPSVSSWIWGTQYF. The CDR3 DNA sequence: TGTGCCAGCAGCCCCTCCGTTAGTAGCTGGATTTGGGGTACGCAGTATTTT.

The chain recombines TRBV28 with TRBJ1-4, with D unclear. Trimming removed 4 bases from V and 4 bases from J, with 10 bases in between. The germline V gene has CDR1 MDHEN and CDR2 SYDVKM. This CDR3 is 14 amino acids long. Here the CDR3 reads CASSYVRSNEKLFF. CDR3 sequence (DNA): TGTGCCAGCAGTTACGTACGGAGTAATGAAAAACTGTTTTTT.

The chain has TRBV6-5 and TRBJ1-4; 9 nucleotides line up with TRBD1. This CDR3 comprises 15 residues. CDR1 and CDR2 from the germline V gene are MNHEY and SVGAGI. Losses at the gene ends were 2 bases for V and 8 bases for J; bases not matched to a gene: 6. The CDR3 region has the DNA TGTGCCAGCAGTTACCTCAGCGGGACAGGGGAAAAACTGTTTTTT. It encodes CASSYLSGTGEKLFF.

This clone was counted only a few times. The chain combines TRBV28 with TRBJ2-7, with TRBD1 identical over 8 bases. Germline CDR1 MDHEN, CDR2 SYDVKM. Losses at the gene ends were 5 bases for V and 9 bases for J; bases not matched to a gene: 6. This CDR3 region has 12 residues. CDR3 amino acids: CASSRQGIGQYF. Written as DNA, the CDR3 is TGTGCCAGCAGTCGACAGGGGATCGGGCAGTACTTC.

In its sample, this clone was seen once. The chain combines TRBV19 with TRBJ2-3; 8 bases are shared with TRBD1. The CDR3 runs to 16 residues. J was trimmed by 6 bases and V by 6 bases; bases with no gene match: 14. From germline, CDR1 is LNHDA and CDR2 SQIVND (reference sequence). The CDR3, as DNA: TGTGCCAGTAGACCCCGGACAGGGAAAGGCGCCGATACGCAGTATTTT. Protein product: CASRPRTGKGADTQYF.